A single T cell receptor (beta chain) is shown here with its context. Its antigen is as yet unknown. CDR1 SGHKS and CDR2 YYEKEE come from the germline V gene (reference sequence). V lost 2 bases to trimming and J lost 8 bases; unmatched junction nucleotides: 1. This CDR3 is 14 amino acids long. The sample comes from a study of radiotherapy plus CTLA-4 blockade in lung cancer. CTLA-4 blockade with ipilimumab, together with focal radiation, was given to patients with chemo-refractory metastatic non-small-cell lung cancer. Only in-frame clones appear in the TCRdb table, and some are missing; sequencing was by immunoSEQ multiplex PCR. The table shows under 95,000 clones, with around 79% occurring only once. Study observations and caveats: Some TCR clones had been derived from tumors. These clones expanded in peripheral blood after radiotherapy plus ipilimumab.

The receptor was isolated from a human donor with non-small cell lung cancer whose response to radiotherapy plus ipilimumab could not be evaluated. Some clones in this sample may be carry-over from other donors' samples. V gene TRBV5-5 combines with J gene TRBJ1-6; 10 nucleotides agree with TRBD1. Material: peripheral blood, obtained from a patient treated with radiotherapy plus ipilimumab. The CDR3 region has the DNA TGTGCCAGCAGCTTCGGGACAGGGGATTCACCCCTCCACTTT. This translates into CASSFGTGDSPLHF.